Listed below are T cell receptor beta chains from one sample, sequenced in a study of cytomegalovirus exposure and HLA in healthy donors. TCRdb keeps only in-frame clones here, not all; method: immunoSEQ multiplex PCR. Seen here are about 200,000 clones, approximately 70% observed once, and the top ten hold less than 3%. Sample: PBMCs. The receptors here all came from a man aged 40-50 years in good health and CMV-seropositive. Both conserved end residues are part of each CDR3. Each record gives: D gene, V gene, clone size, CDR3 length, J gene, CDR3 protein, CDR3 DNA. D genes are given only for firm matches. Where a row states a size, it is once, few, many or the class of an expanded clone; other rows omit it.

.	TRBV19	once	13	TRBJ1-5	CASSRTQNQPQHF	TGTGCCAGTAGCAGGACACAAAATCAGCCCCAGCATTTT
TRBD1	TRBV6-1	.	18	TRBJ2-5	CASSDHQPFLGQTPNQYF	TGTGCCAGCAGTGATCACCAGCCCTTTCTGGGACAGACCCCCAATCAGTACTTC
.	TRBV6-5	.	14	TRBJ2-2	CASSYYEGTGELFF	TGTGCCAGCAGTTACTATGAGGGAACCGGGGAGCTGTTTTTT
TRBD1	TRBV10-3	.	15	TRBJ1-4	CASSTGGITNEKLFF	TGTGCCAGCTCGACAGGGGGGATCACTAATGAAAAACTGTTTTTT
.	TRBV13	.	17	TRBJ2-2	CASSPGWRGGSSGELFF	TGTGCCAGCAGCCCGGGCTGGAGGGGGGGCTCGTCCGGGGAGCTGTTTTTT
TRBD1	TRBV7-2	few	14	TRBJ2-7	CASSVRDRAYEQYF	TGTGCCAGCAGCGTTCGGGACAGGGCGTACGAGCAGTACTTC
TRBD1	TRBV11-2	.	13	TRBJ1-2	CASSFAGGYGYTF	TGTGCCAGCAGCTTCGCAGGGGGCTATGGCTACACCTTC
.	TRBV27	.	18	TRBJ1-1	CGRYTVPAYSVGGGAAFF	TGTGGACGCTATACCGTGCCAGCATATTCCGTTGGTGGGGGCGCAGCTTTCTTT
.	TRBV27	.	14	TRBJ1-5	CASTPTGSNQPQHF	TGTGCCAGCACTCCTACAGGGAGCAATCAGCCCCAGCATTTT
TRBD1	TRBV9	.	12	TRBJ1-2	CATGGLNYGYTF	TGTGCCACAGGGGGACTCAACTATGGCTACACCTTC
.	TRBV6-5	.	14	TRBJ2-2	CASTRGFDTGELFF	TGTGCCAGCACAAGGGGTTTCGACACCGGGGAGCTGTTTTTT
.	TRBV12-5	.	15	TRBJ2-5	CASGLGNQNQETQYF	TGTGCTAGTGGTTTGGGCAACCAGAACCAAGAGACCCAGTACTTC
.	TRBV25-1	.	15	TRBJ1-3	CASSEYSVSGNTIYF	TGTGCCAGCAGTGAATATAGTGTGAGCGGAAACACCATATATTTT
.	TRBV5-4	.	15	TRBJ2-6	CASSLVSSGANVLTF	TGTGCCAGCAGCTTGGTTAGCTCTGGGGCCAACGTCCTGACTTTC
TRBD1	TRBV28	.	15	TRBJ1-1	CASSQVRGQGAEAFF	TGTGCCAGCAGCCAGGTGAGGGGGCAAGGCGCTGAAGCTTTCTTT
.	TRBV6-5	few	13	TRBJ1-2	CASSLSGDYGYTF	TGTGCCAGCAGTCTTTCAGGGGACTATGGCTACACCTTC